The text below deals with one T cell receptor beta chain. The data originate from a study of blood T cell repertoires in COVID-19. Study-wide context: PBMCs, B-cell-depleted T cells, or T cells were the source of the cDNA or gDNA that made up the material.

From germline, CDR1 is KGHSH and CDR2 LQKENI. The CDR3 is 12 residues long. V shed 5 bases and J shed 4 bases, with 7 bases lying between them. Per the original data handling: Estimation of nucleated cell counts was performed using reference gene primer amplification. Assay: immunoSEQ multiplex PCR; the TCRdb copy retains only in-frame clones and omits some. D and trimming come from the DNA, and the V and J calls and clone size come from that table. The sample contains about 200,000 clones, about 85% of which appear only once. This chain joins TRBV18 and TRBJ2-3; D not resolved. The receptor was derived from a woman aged 80 or over with acute or convalescent COVID-19. The sample comprised peripheral blood. The DNA of the CDR3 is TGTGCCAGCTCAGAACGGTCAGATACGCAGTATTTT. It is translated as CASSERSDTQYF.